The 28 T cell receptor beta chains below all came from one sample that was sequenced in a study of regulatory T cells in long-lasting Graves disease. TCR beta libraries were built with iRepertoire HTBI primers and Arm-PCR of CDR3 regions. Using its own MiXCR run on the multiplex PCR reads, TCRdb lists one record per CDR3 protein. The table records 390,000 or so distinct CDR3 sequences, 20% to 25% of them present only once. Time point defined: persistent/refractory GD, antithyroid drugs over 5 years with positive TRAb. Following extraction of RNA from PBMCs, that RNA was used to make the TCR library. The sequences come from peripheral blood mononuclear cells (PBMCs), collected when the disease was refractory, from a patient treated with antithyroid drugs. The receptors shown here come from a woman aged 40 to 50 with Graves disease.

This clonotype has only a few counts. V is TRBV29-1 and J is TRBJ2-7; TRBD2 agrees at 8 bases. Germline V CDR1 and CDR2: SQVTM, ANQGSEA. Trimming took 4 bases from V and 3 from J; bases not matched to a gene: 11. CDR3 length: 15 residues. The DNA of the CDR3 is TGCAGCGTTGCCGGCAGCGGGGGAGATCTCTACGAGCAGTACTTC. Translation: CSVAGSGGDLYEQYF.

This clonotype was found a few times. CDR3 nucleotide sequence: TGCAGTGCTAGTCAGGGGTCAGGGCCCAGACAGCCCCAGCATTTT. It codes for CSASQGSGPRQPQHF. This chain uses TRBV20-1 with TRBJ1-5; the D gene is possibly TRBD1 (6 bases). The CDR3 is 15 residues long. V shed 3 bases and J shed 7 bases, with 19 bases lying between them. Germline-derived CDR1 and CDR2 are DFQATT and SNEGSKA (reference sequence).

This clonotype was picked up a small number of times. V is TRBV28 and J is TRBJ2-7; tentative D call: TRBD1 (5 bases). Germline CDR1 reads MDHEN; CDR2 reads SYDVKM. Trimming left V 6 bases short and J 6 bases short, with 18 bases between. This CDR3 spans 14 amino acids. For the CDR3, the DNA is TGTGCCAGCAGCGCCGGCCTGAACCAGGGCGAGCAGTACTTC. Its protein is CASSAGLNQGEQYF.

The chain has TRBV7-2 and TRBJ2-2; 10 bases align to TRBD2. V shed 4 bases, J shed 7 bases, and the junction held 15 bases outside the gene matches. This CDR3 has 18 amino acids. In germline, CDR1 is SGHTA, CDR2 FQGNSA. CDR3 residues: CASSSRTRLAGVFGELFF. Here the CDR3 DNA reads TGTGCCAGCAGCTCCCGAACTAGACTAGCGGGTGTTTTCGGGGAGCTGTTTTTT.

A word on this clonotype: An end of the junction differs from the germline gene, which may be a read error. This chain links TRBV5-4 with TRBJ1-1; TRBD1 matches at 9 bases. The CDR3 totals 13 residues. Per the germline V gene, CDR1 is SGHNT and CDR2 is YYREEE (reference sequence). CDR3 in amino acids: CTSSPSGQGEAFF. The CDR3 region has the DNA TGTACCAGCAGCCCTTCGGGACAGGGTGAAGCTTTCTTT.

This clonotype appeared many times. The chain joins TRBV28 to TRBJ1-1, with D uncertain. Trimming pared 4 bases from V and 0 bases from J, leaving 6 bases between. Germline V gives CDR1 MDHEN, CDR2 SYDVKM. The CDR3 is 13 amino acids. The CDR3 reads CASSYRVNTEAFF. The CDR3 DNA sequence: TGTGCCAGCAGTTATAGGGTGAACACTGAAGCTTTCTTT.

This clonotype was counted at least ten times. The chain recombines TRBV15 with TRBJ1-5; D unclear. The V end lost 3 bases, the J end lost 4 bases, and 7 bases lay between the germline ends. CDR3 length equals 13 residues. Germline lookup yields CDR1 LNHNV and CDR2 YYDKDF (reference sequence). CDR3 sequence (DNA): TGTGCCACCAGCAGCCACCGAAATCAGCCCCAGCATTTT. As protein: CATSSHRNQPQHF.

This clonotype was seen more than once but under ten times. This chain uses TRBV20-1 with TRBJ1-6; possibly TRBD1 for D (6 bases). Germline CDR1 DFQATT, CDR2 SNEGSKA (reference sequence). This CDR3 contains 12 residues. V gave up 7 bases and J gave up 14 bases, with 18 bases separating them. CDR3 nucleotides: TGCAGTGGGGGCAGCGCGCAGGGGACCCTCCACTTT. The encoded protein is CSGGSAQGTLHF.

This clonotype was recorded at least ten times. This chain links TRBV2 with TRBJ1-5; D remains unclear. The CDR3 is 16 residues long. Germline V lookup: CDR1 SNHLY, CDR2 FYNNEI. Trimming removed 3 bases at V and 7 bases at J, with 19 bases between. The CDR3 sequence is CASSDFGVARRQPQHF. CDR3 nucleotide sequence: TGTGCCAGCAGTGATTTTGGTGTGGCCCGGCGGCAGCCCCAGCATTTT.

This clonotype showed up many times. This sequence joins TRBV12-3 or TRBV12-4 and TRBJ1-1, with no clear D. V was trimmed by 5 bases and J by 8 bases, leaving 9 bases between them. The CDR3 consists of 11 residues. CDR3 DNA: TGTGCCAGCAGTGAGGTCAGAGAAGCTTTCTTT. Amino acid sequence: CASSEVREAFF.

This clonotype was recorded at least ten times. The chain carries TRBV28 and TRBJ2-7; TRBD1 aligns across 7 bases. After removal of 3 bases from V and 5 bases from J, the junction contained 7 bases not matched to a gene. This CDR3 is built from 14 residues. Per the germline V gene, CDR1 is MDHEN and CDR2 is SYDVKM. The CDR3 here is CASSLDKGGHEQYF. The DNA for the CDR3 is TGTGCCAGCAGTTTGGATAAAGGGGGCCACGAGCAGTACTTC.

This clonotype was found many times. The chain employs TRBV28 and TRBJ1-2; TRBD1 matches at 7 bases. V was pared by 3 bases and J by 5 bases, with 18 bases of the junction left unmatched. The CDR3 spans 18 residues. Germline values: CDR1 MDHEN, CDR2 SYDVKM. The DNA for the CDR3 is TGTGCCAGCAGTTTCGACCCTCGGGGACAGAGTTCACTGTATGGCTACACCTTC. It codes for CASSFDPRGQSSLYGYTF.

A few counts support this clonotype. The chain is built from TRBV5-1 and TRBJ1-1; no reliable D call. The CDR3 is 17 amino acids. Germline CDR1 is SGHRS and CDR2 is YFSETQ. Trimming removed 0 bases from V and 5 bases from J, with 20 bases in between. This CDR3 reads CASSLGEVRAGGTEAFF. In DNA form, the CDR3 reads TGCGCCAGCAGCTTGGGGGAGGTTAGGGCCGGTGGAACTGAAGCTTTCTTT.

This clonotype has more than one count but fewer than ten. The genes are TRBV6-2 or TRBV6-3 and TRBJ1-1; D is ambiguous. From germline, CDR1 is MNHEY and CDR2 SVGEGT. The CDR3 is made up of 11 amino acids. Trimming removed 8 bases at V and 3 bases at J, with 7 bases between. The CDR3 region is CASCGDTEAFF. The CDR3 DNA reads as TGTGCCAGCTGTGGGGACACTGAAGCTTTCTTT.

This clonotype was counted ten times or more. V usage is TRBV28 and J usage is TRBJ2-7; 9 bases line up with TRBD2. The CDR3 sequence is 20 residues long. CDR1 is MDHEN and CDR2 is SYDVKM in the germline V gene. The V gene end was trimmed by 2 bases and the J gene end by 4 bases; junction bases not matched to a gene: 21. CDR3: CASSLRGGRRLKREAYEQYF. CDR3 in DNA: TGTGCCAGCAGTTTACGGGGCGGGCGTCGGCTAAAGCGGGAGGCTTACGAGCAGTACTTC.

This clonotype has ten or more counts. This sequence joins TRBV4-1 and TRBJ1-5, with D unclear. Germline CDR1 reads MGHRA; CDR2 reads YSYEKL. This CDR3 contains 16 residues. The ends were cut back, 1 base at V and 4 bases at J, with 14 bases in the middle. In nucleotides, the CDR3 is TGCGCCAGCAGCCAAGCGGCGGGAATAACGAATCAGCCCCAGCATTTT. This gives the protein CASSQAAGITNQPQHF.

There are a few counts of this clonotype. J is TRBJ1-3 and V is TRBV28, with TRBD1 as a possible D gene (5 bases). The CDR3 has 12 residues. Germline CDR1 reads MDHEN; CDR2 reads SYDVKM. V lost 6 bases to trimming and J lost 8 bases, with 11 bases between them. CDR3 loop: CASRAGWDTIYF. For the CDR3, the DNA is TGTGCCAGCAGAGCAGGGTGGGACACCATATATTTT.

There are many counts of this clonotype. The CDR3: CASSSDRGTYGYTF. The CDR3 region has the DNA TGTGCCAGTAGTTCCGACAGGGGGACTTATGGCTACACCTTC. The chain joins TRBV19 to TRBJ1-2, with 9 bases lining up with TRBD1. V lost 5 bases to trimming and J lost 5 bases; unmatched junction nucleotides: 6. The CDR3 extends over 14 amino acids. The germline CDR1 and CDR2 sequences are LNHDA and SQIVND (reference sequence).

This chain links TRBV6-9 with TRBJ2-1, with D possibly being TRBD2 (6 bases). The CDR3 covers 15 residues. Germline CDR1 reads MNHGY; CDR2 reads SVAAGI. The germline V and J ends were trimmed by 3 bases and 0 bases, with 9 bases remaining between them. As DNA, the CDR3 is TGTGCCAGCAGTTACCCCGGGAGCTCCTACAATGAGCAGTTCTTC. Translated, it gives CASSYPGSSYNEQFF.

V and J are TRBV7-9 and TRBJ2-1; D gene uncertain. V was clipped by 9 bases and J by 4 bases, with 16 bases between them. Germline V CDR1 and CDR2: SEHNR, FQNEAQ (reference sequence). CDR3 length: 14 amino acids. In DNA form, the CDR3 reads TGTGCCAGTCGAGGTGGCCTACAGTACAATGAGCAGTTCTTC. This gives the protein CASRGGLQYNEQFF.

The chain carries TRBV4-1 and TRBJ1-1; D not resolved. V shed 3 bases and J shed 5 bases, with 13 bases lying between them. The CDR3 contains 14 residues. Germline V CDR1 and CDR2: MGHRA, YSYEKL. The CDR3 is CASSHPTTPTEAFF. CDR3 DNA sequence: TGCGCCAGCAGCCACCCTACCACCCCAACTGAAGCTTTCTTT.

This clonotype has just a few counts. The junction differs from germline at one of its ends, possibly a read error. The V and J genes are TRBV11-2 and TRBJ1-6, with D possibly being TRBD1 (6 bases). The CDR3 sequence is 19 residues long. Germline assignment: CDR1 SGHAT and CDR2 FQNNGV. DNA of the CDR3: TGTGCCGGCAGCTGGCGGACAGAACCCATAAGCTCCTATAATTCACCCCTCCACTTT. Translation: CAGSWRTEPISSYNSPLHF.

This clonotype was counted ten times or more. J is TRBJ2-7 and V is TRBV28; the D is unclear. The CDR3 is 14 residues long. V lost 7 bases to trimming and J lost 3 bases, with 16 bases between them. CDR1 and CDR2 from the germline V gene are MDHEN and SYDVKM. The CDR3 here is CASIGVSRLYEQYF. DNA for the CDR3: TGTGCCAGCATCGGCGTGTCGAGACTCTACGAGCAGTACTTC.

On this clonotype itself: A junction boundary mismatches the germline segment, possibly from a read error. This chain uses TRBV11-2 with TRBJ2-1; TRBD2 agrees at 10 bases. The CDR3 is 15 residues long. CDR1 and CDR2 from the germline V gene are SGHAT and FQNNGV. CDR3 in amino acids: CASSLAGGFSNEQFF. DNA of the CDR3: TGTGCCAGCAGTTTAGCGGGAGGCTTTTCCAATGAGCAGTTCTTC.

This clonotype came up many times. The genes are TRBV7-8 and TRBJ1-1; possibly TRBD1 for D (6 bases). Germline V gene data show CDR1 as SGHVS and CDR2 as FQNEAQ. The V end was cut by 4 bases, the J end by 6 bases, with 12 bases between. The CDR3 is made up of 13 amino acids. CDR3 region: CASSSDPGAEAFF. The CDR3 coding sequence is TGTGCCAGCAGCTCCGACCCAGGGGCTGAAGCTTTCTTT.

V and J are TRBV5-5 and TRBJ2-3, with no clear D. V shed 0 bases and J shed 1 base, with 9 bases lying between them. From germline, CDR1 is SGHKS and CDR2 YYEKEE (reference sequence). CDR3 length: 15 residues. The CDR3 here is CASSLAGRGTDTQYF. DNA of the CDR3: TGTGCCAGCAGCTTGGCTGGGCGAGGCACAGATACGCAGTATTTT.

As to this clonotype: Since a much larger clone is just one base distant, this may be a read error. The chain is built from TRBV15 and TRBJ2-7; D ambiguous. CDR3 length equals 14 residues. CDR1 and CDR2 (germline): LNHNV, YYDKDF (reference sequence). Here the CDR3 reads CATSREGSSYEQCF. The CDR3, as DNA: TGTGCCACCAGCAGAGAAGGCAGCTCCTACGAGCAGTGCTTC.

This clonotype was seen more than once but under ten times. The rearrangement joins TRBV7-2 to TRBJ1-3; D gene ambiguous. The germline V gene has CDR1 SGHTA and CDR2 FQGNSA. The CDR3 has 15 amino acids. The V gene lost 3 bases and the J gene lost 4 bases, with 13 bases spanning the gap. CDR3 loop: CASSFNTAQGNTIYF. CDR3 coding DNA: TGTGCCAGCAGCTTTAACACGGCGCAGGGAAACACCATATATTTT.